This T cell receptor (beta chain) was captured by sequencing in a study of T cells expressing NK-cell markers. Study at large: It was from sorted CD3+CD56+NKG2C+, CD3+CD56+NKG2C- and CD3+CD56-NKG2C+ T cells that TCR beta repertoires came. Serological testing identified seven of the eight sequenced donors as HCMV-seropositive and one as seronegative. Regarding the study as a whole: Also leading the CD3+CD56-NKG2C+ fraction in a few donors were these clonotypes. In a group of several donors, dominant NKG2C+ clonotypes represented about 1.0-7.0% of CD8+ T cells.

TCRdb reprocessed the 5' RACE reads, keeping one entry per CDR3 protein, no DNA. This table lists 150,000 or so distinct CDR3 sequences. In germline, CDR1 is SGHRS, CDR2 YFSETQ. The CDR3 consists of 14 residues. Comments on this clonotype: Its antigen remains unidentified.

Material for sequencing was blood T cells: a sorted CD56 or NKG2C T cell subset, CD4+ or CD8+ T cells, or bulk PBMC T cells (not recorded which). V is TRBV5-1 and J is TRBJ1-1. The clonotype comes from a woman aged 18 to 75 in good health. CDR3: CASSLDSPRTEAFF.